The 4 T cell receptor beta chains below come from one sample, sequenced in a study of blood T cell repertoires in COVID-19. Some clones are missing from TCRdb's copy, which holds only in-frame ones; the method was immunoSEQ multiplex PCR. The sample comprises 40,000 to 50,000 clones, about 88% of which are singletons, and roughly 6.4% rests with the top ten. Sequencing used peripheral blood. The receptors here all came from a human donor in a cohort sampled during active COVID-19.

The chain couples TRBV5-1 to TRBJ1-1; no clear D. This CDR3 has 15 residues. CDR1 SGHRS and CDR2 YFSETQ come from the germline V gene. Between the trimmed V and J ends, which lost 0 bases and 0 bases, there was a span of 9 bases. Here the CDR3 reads CASSLGATLNTEAFF. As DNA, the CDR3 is TGCGCCAGCAGCTTGGGGGCGACCTTGAACACTGAAGCTTTCTTT. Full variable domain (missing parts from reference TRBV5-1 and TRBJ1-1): KAGVTQTPRYLIKTRGQQVTLSCSPISGHRSVSWYQQTPGQGLQFLFEYFSETQRNKGNFPGRFSGRQFSNSRSEMNVSTLELGDSALYLCASSLGATLNTEAFFGQGTRLTVV.

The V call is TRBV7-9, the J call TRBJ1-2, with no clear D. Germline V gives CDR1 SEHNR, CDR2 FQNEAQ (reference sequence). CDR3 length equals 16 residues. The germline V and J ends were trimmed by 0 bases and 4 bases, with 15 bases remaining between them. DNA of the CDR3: TGTGCCAGCAGCTTAGCCGCGGGTAAGAGCGGCTATGGCTACACCTTC. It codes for CASSLAAGKSGYGYTF.

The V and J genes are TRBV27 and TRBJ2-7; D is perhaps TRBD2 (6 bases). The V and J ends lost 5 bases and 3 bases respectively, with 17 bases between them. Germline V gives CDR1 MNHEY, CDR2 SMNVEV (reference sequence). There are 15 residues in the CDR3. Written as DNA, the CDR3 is TGTGCCAGCAGTCCGCTTTTAGCGGTGAGCTACGAGCAGTACTTC. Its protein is CASSPLLAVSYEQYF.

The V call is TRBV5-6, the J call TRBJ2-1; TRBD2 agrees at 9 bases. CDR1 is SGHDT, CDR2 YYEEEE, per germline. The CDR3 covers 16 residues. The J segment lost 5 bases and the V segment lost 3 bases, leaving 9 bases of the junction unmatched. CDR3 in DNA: TGTGCCAGCAGCTCCATCCCCGCGGGGGGGAACAATGAGCAGTTCTTC. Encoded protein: CASSSIPAGGNNEQFF.